Reported below is one T cell receptor (beta chain). Its antigen is unknown. This record belongs to a study of Ad26.COV2.S vaccination and SARS-CoV-2 variants. Study details: Donor participated within the Ad26.COV2.S arm of the COV1001 trial. The study, taken as a whole, reports: Substantial response breadth was reportedly seen for spike-specific CD8+ and CD4+ T cells after vaccination. From the TCR breadth and depth analyses, total T cell responses may have been underestimated.

Sequencing used immunoSEQ multiplex PCR; TCRdb keeps in-frame clones, though not all of them. There are some 390,000 clones in the sample; about 89% occur only once, and under 2% lies in the top ten. J gave up 9 bases and V 4 bases, and 6 bases lay outside the gene matches. The CDR3 is made up of 13 amino acids. Germline V gene sequence: CDR1 GTSNPN, CDR2 SVGIG (reference sequence). As for treatment: roughly 18 received Ad26.COV2.S at low or high dose, single or two shots; about 5 received placebo; per-sample allocation not given. All samples were drawn on day 63, counting from the first vaccine or placebo injection. An Ad26 vector expressing Wuhan-strain SARS-CoV-2 spike constituted the vaccine.

The gene calls are TRBV30 and TRBJ2-1; 10 nucleotides line up with TRBD1. Here the sequenced sample was peripheral blood, taken in a trial of Ad26.COV2.S vaccine versus placebo. The clonotype was recovered from a person aged 18-65 years who received the Ad26.COV2.S COVID-19 vaccine or a placebo. The chain's CDR3 is CAWTGTGAGEQFF. As DNA, the CDR3 is TGTGCCTGGACTGGGACAGGGGCAGGTGAGCAGTTCTTC.